The T cell receptor (beta chain) described here comes from a study of T cells in Graves' hyperthyroidism and ophthalmopathy (dated by TCRdb to about 2019). Background on the whole study: Peripheral blood was collected at initial diagnosis, before any treatment. TCR V-J signatures able to tell the groups apart were searched for in a discovery cohort of 90 to 100 patients, of whom more than 40 had Graves' ophthalmopathy and 57 had stable Graves' hyperthyroidism. An independent validation cohort of under 20 hyperthyroidism patients and 17 patients who later progressed to ophthalmopathy tested prospective prediction of ophthalmopathy. The 100 discovery patients were divided at random into training and test sets in a 7:3 ratio. In addition, the study compared T-cell repertoires in thyroid tissue and in blood from five or six Graves' hyperthyroidism patients. Once sampling was done, hyperthyroidism patients were given methimazole at a starting dose of 30 mg daily, whereas ophthalmopathy patients were given high-dose intravenous methylprednisolone. According to the paper, TCR Vbeta CDR3 sequencing was carried out on roughly 130 peripheral blood samples, which came from about 45 ophthalmopathy, approximately 72 hyperthyroidism and about 17 progressor patients.

A word on this clonotype: Its recognized antigen is unknown. The record has no base qualities; no much larger clone is one base away.

Hyperthyroidism patients were newly diagnosed, had a disease duration of under 2 months, and were aged 18 to 65 years. The study excluded patients with uncontrolled infections, other autoimmune diseases, pregnancy or lactation. Diagnoses were established on the basis of clinical symptoms, serum thyroxine and TRAb, thyroid ultrasound, and orbital computed tomography. Blood from progressor patients was drawn when they were first diagnosed with hyperthyroidism, before any ophthalmopathy symptoms appeared. Ficoll-Paque density gradient centrifugation was used to isolate PBMCs from approximately 10 ml of fresh peripheral blood. Patients classed as progressors first received a Graves' hyperthyroidism diagnosis and then went on to develop ophthalmopathy during follow-up. Total RNA was extracted with Trizol reagent, and quality was checked on an Agilent 2100 Bioanalyzer. Summary of the overall study and its limitations: In validation, progression to ophthalmopathy was predicted by the model with approximately 67% sensitivity and approximately 78% specificity, a median of approximately 7.1 months before onset. A model built on a 13 V-J signature distinguished ophthalmopathy from stable hyperthyroidism, reaching 85% to 90% sensitivity and 81.08% specificity in cross-validation and 80%/75% in testing. Sample size was not statistically predetermined, and blinding of investigators to group allocation was not performed. Most expanded thyroid clonotypes (frequency above 0.001) were also detected in blood, suggesting blood repertoires may reflect thyroid immune responses.

The germline V gene (reference sequence) gives CDR1 as LNHDA and CDR2 as SQIVND. Trimming takes 4 bases off V and 1 base off J; junction bases not matched to a gene: 4. From its cysteine to its phenylalanine, the CDR3 spans 15 amino acids. Only the CDR3 portion is preserved as DNA: 45 bases, with reading frame beginning at the first base. Amplification of TCR beta CDR3 regions was carried out from RNA transcripts. A first-round RT-PCR of the TCR CDR3 used the HTBI primer set with the Qiagen OneStep RT-PCR kit. Libraries were constructed in a second round of multiplex PCR, after which size selection and purification were performed. The libraries were sequenced on an Illumina HiSeq2000 using paired-end 100 bp reads. The authors' analysis ran thus. SOAPnuke was used to process the raw data, with reads discarded if the reads contained adapters or uncalled bases, had a mean Phred below 15, or lacked an exact constant-primer or identifier match. High-quality paired reads were merged with COPE v1.2.5, and unique nucleotide sequences were defined as clonotypes. MiTCR v1.1 was used to align the clonotypes against IMGT TRBV, TRBD and TRBJ reference segments. Analysis was restricted to V-J combinations with a frequency above 0.0001, which covered 98% to 99.2% of repertoires. A TCS score was defined as the ratio between F50 (clonal expansion) and ExV (chaos), using BLOSUM62-based TCRdist between CDR3 peptides within each V-J. Welch's t-statistics and random forest reduced several hundred V-J features to 13, which were used in a naive Bayes classifier (R e1071). TCRdb handled the public reads itself, with Q25 trimming in fastp and clone calling in MiXCR, and kept productive beta chains. Entries are consolidated by CDR3 protein sequence, retaining the most common genes and DNA. TCRdb's processing, not the study's, gives the V and J calls here. The sample profile shows 300,000 to 450,000 distinct CDR3 sequences; 13% of them were found once. Of the sample, less than 25% falls within the top ten clones.

The receptor was isolated from a man aged 25 to 45 with Graves' hyperthyroidism that later progressed to Graves' ophthalmopathy. The chain joins TRBV19 to TRBJ1-1, with 9 middle bases fitting TRBD1. Material for sequencing was blood. The CDR3 reads as follows: CASSTMTGGNTEAFF. The DNA reads TGTGCCAGTAGTACGATGACAGGGGGGAACACTGAAGCTTTCTTT.